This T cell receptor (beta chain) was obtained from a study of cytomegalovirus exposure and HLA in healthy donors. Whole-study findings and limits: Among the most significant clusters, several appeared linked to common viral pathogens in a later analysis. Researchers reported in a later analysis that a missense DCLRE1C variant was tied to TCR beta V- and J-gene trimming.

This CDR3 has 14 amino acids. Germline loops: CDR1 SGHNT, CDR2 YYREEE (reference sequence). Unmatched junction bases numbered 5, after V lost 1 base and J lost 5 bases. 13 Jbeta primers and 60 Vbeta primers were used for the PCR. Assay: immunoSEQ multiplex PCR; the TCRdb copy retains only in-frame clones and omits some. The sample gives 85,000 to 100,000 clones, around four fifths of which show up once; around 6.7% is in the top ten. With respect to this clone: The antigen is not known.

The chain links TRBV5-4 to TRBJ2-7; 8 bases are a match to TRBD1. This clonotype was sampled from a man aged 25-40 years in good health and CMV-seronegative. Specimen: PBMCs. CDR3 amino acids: CASSLRQGADEQYF. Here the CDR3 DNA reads TGTGCCAGCAGCTTGAGGCAGGGGGCTGACGAGCAGTACTTC.